The 3 T cell receptor beta chains below were found in one sample sequenced in a study of T cell repertoires in cytomegalovirus infection. Antigens of these TCRs are unknown. TCRdb used MiXCR to reprocess the reads, holding one entry per CDR3 protein. The table shows 570,000 or so distinct CDR3 sequences, with just under 40% occurring only once. The sample consisted of cultured PBMCs, taken from culture after CMV antigen stimulation. The origin of the receptors is a human donor in good health (CMV status not recorded). Some clones in this sample may be carry-over from other donors' samples.

V and J are TRBV5-6 and TRBJ2-7; D possibly corresponds to TRBD2 (6 bases). The germline V and J ends were trimmed by 5 bases and 2 bases, with 17 bases remaining between them. The germline V gene has CDR1 SGHDT and CDR2 YYEEEE. CDR3 length: 15 residues. The CDR3 nucleotides read TGTGCCAGCAGGGGGGGTCAGAGACGAGCCTACGAGCAGTACTTC. As protein: CASRGGQRRAYEQYF.

The gene calls are TRBV7-6 and TRBJ2-2; TRBD2 is a possible D gene (6 bases). CDR1 is SGHVS and CDR2 is FNYEAQ in the germline V gene. This CDR3 contains 16 residues. V lost 3 bases and J lost 3, with 14 bases in between. The CDR3 DNA sequence: TGTGCCAGCAGCTTGAGAGCCAGGGACTACACCGGGGAGCTGTTTTTT. The encoded protein is CASSLRARDYTGELFF.

This clonotype has just a few counts. The rearrangement joins TRBV2 to TRBJ1-5; D may be TRBD1 (5 bases). V was trimmed by 7 bases and J by 2 bases, leaving 15 bases between them. Germline-derived CDR1 and CDR2 are SNHLY and FYNNEI. The CDR3 consists of 15 residues. The CDR3: CASKNDQGRNQPQHF. CDR3 bases: TGTGCCAGCAAGAATGATCAGGGTCGCAATCAGCCCCAGCATTTT.